This T cell receptor beta chain came from a study of T cell responses to AZD1222 COVID-19 vaccine. Overall study results and limits: Targeting of unmutated variant regions was reportedly seen in nearly half of spike-specific TCRs.

Here immunoSEQ multiplex PCR was the method, and the copy in TCRdb shows in-frame clones only, minus some. Of about 120,000 clones in the sample, more than 70% were seen once. Points on this clone: Its antigen is currently unknown. A junction end diverges from the germline sequence, so it may reflect a read error.

Germline V lookup: CDR1 MNHNS, CDR2 SASEGT. The CDR3 sequence is 16 residues long. The sample was peripheral blood, taken 28 days after the second AZD1222 dose. This chain connects TRBV6-1 to TRBJ1-6; weak D call: TRBD1 (6 bases). The receptor was isolated from an adult who received the AZD1222 COVID-19 vaccine. For the CDR3, the DNA is TGTGCCAGCAGTCAAGCGATGGGGGGGCAAGGTTCACCCCTCCACTTT. Amino acids: CASSQAMGGQGSPLHF.